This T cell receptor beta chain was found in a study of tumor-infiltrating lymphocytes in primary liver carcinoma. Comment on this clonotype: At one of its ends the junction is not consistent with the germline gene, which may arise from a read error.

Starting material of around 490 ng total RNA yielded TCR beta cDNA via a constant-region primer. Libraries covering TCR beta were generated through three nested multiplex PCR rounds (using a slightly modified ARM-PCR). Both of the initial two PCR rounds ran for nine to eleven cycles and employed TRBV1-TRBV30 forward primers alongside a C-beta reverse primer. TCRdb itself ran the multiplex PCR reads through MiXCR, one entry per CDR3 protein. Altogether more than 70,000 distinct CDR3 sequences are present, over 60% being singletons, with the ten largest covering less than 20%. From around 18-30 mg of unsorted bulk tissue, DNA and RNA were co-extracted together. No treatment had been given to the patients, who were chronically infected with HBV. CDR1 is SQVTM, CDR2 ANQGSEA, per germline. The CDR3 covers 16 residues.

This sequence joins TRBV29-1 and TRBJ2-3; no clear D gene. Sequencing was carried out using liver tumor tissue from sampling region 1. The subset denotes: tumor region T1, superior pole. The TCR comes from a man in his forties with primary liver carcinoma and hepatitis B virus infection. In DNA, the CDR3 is TGCAGCACCAGCCCGCTATCGGCTGAATCCACAGATACGCGGTATTTT. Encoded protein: CSTSPLSAESTDTRYF.